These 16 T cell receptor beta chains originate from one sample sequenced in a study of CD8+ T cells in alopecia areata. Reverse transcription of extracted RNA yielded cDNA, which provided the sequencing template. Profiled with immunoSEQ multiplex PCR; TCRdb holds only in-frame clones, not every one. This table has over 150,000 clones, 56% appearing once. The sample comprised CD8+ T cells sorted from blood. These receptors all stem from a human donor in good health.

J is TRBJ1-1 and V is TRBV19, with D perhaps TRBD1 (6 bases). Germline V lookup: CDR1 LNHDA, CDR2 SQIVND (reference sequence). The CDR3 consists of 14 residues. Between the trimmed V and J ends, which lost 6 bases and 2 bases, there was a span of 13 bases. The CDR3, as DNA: TGTGCCAGTAGCTCTACAGGGTTAAACACTGAAGCTTTCTTT. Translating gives CASSSTGLNTEAFF.

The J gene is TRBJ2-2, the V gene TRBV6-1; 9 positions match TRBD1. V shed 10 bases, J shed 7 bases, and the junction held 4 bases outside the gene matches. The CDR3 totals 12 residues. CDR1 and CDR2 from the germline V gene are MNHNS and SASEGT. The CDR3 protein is CANRGPNGELFF. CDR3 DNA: TGTGCCAACAGGGGGCCTAACGGGGAGCTGTTTTTT.

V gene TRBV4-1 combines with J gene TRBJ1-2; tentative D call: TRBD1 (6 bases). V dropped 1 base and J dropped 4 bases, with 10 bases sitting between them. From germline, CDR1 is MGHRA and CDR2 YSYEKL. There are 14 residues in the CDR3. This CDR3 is CASSQVAGVYGYTF. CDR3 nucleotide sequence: TGCGCCAGCAGCCAAGTGGCAGGGGTCTATGGCTACACCTTC.

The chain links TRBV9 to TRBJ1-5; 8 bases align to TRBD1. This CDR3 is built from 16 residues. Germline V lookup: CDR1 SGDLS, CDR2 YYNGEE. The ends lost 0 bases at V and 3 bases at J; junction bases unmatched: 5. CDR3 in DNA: TGTGCCAGCAGCGTAGAGCCGGGACAGGTCAATCAGCCCCAGCATTTT. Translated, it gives CASSVEPGQVNQPQHF.

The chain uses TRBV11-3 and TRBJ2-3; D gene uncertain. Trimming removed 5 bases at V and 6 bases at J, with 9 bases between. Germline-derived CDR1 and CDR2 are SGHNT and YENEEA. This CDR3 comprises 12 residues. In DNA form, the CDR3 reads TGTGCCAGCAGCCCCGGTGGGGATACGCAGTATTTT. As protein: CASSPGGDTQYF.

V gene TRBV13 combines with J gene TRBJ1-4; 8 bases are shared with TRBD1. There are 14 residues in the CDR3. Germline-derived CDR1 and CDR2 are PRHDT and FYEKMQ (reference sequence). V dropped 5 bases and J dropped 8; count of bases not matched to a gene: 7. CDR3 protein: CASSPGTGPEKLFF. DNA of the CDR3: TGTGCCAGCAGCCCAGGGACAGGTCCCGAAAAACTGTTTTTT. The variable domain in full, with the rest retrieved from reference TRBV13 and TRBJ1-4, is AAGVIQSPRHLIKEKRETATLKCYPIPRHDTVYWYQQGPGQDPQFLISFYEKMQSDKGSIPDRFSAQQFSDYHSELNMSSLELGDSALYFCASSPGTGPEKLFFGSGTQLSVL.

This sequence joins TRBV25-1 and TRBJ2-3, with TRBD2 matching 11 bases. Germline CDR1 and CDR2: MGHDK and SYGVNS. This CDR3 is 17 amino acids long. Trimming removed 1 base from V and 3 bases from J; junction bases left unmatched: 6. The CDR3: CASSEFGSGGATDTQYF. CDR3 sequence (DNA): TGTGCCAGCAGTGAATTCGGTAGCGGGGGGGCGACAGATACGCAGTATTTT.

The CDR3: CSAGTTQSTDTQYF. CDR3 coding DNA: TGCAGCGCCGGGACAACCCAGAGCACAGATACGCAGTATTTT. This chain uses TRBV29-1 with TRBJ2-3; tentatively, D is TRBD1 (6 bases). V was pared by 7 bases and J by 0 bases, with 14 bases between. Germline V gene data show CDR1 as SQVTM and CDR2 as ANQGSEA. The CDR3 has 14 amino acids.

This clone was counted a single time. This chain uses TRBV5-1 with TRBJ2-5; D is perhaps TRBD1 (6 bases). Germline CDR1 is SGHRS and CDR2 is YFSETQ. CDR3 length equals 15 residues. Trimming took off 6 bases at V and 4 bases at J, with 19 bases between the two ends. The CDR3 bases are TGCGCCAGCATCCATGGGGGCGCGGATGGAGAGACCCAGTACTTC. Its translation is CASIHGGADGETQYF.

Written as DNA, the CDR3 is TGTGCCAGCAGTTTATCGAGTGCTACCGGCTACACCTTC. Protein product: CASSLSSATGYTF. This chain joins TRBV27 and TRBJ1-2; unclear D gene. The germline V gene encodes CDR1 MNHEY and CDR2 SMNVEV (reference sequence). The ends were cut back, 0 bases at V and 8 bases at J, with 10 bases in the middle. The CDR3 consists of 13 residues.

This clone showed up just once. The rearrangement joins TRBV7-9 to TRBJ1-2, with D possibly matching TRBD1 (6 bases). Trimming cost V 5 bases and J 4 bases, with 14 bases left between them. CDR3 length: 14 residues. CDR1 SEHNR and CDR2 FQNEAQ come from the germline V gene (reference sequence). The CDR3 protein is CASSPGGTTYGYTF. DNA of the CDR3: TGTGCCAGCAGCCCCGGGGGGACAACCTATGGCTACACCTTC. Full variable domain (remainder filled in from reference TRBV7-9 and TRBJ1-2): DTGVSQNPRHKITKRGQNVTFRCDPISEHNRLYWYRQTLGQGPEFLTYFQNEAQLEKSRLLSDRFSAERPKGSFSTLEIQRTEQGDSAMYLCASSPGGTTYGYTFGSGTRLTVV.

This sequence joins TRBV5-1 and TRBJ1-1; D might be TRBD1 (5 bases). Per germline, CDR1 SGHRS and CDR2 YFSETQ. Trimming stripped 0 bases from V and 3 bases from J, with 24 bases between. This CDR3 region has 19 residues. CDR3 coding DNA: TGCGCCAGCAGCTTGGAGCTCGTTAAGGGGATTCGGGGCGACACTGAAGCTTTCTTT. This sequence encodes CASSLELVKGIRGDTEAFF. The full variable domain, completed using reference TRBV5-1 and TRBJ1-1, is KAGVTQTPRYLIKTRGQQVTLSCSPISGHRSVSWYQQTPGQGLQFLFEYFSETQRNKGNFPGRFSGRQFSNSRSEMNVSTLELGDSALYLCASSLELVKGIRGDTEAFFGQGTRLTVV.

CDR3 region: CATSRVRAGGVTDTQYF. The CDR3 DNA is TGTGCCACCAGCAGAGTACGAGCGGGGGGGGTCACAGATACGCAGTATTTT. The genes are TRBV15 and TRBJ2-3; 10 bases agree with TRBD2. V shed 1 base and J 2 bases; nucleotides not matched to a gene: 6. The CDR3 has 17 residues. CDR1 is LNHNV, CDR2 YYDKDF, per germline (reference sequence).

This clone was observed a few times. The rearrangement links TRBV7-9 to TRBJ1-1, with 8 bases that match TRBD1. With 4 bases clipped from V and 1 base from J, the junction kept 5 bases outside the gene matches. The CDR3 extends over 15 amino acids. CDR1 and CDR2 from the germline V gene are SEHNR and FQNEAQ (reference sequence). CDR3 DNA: TGTGCCAGCAGCTCCGGACAGGGAAGGAACACTGAAGCTTTCTTT. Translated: CASSSGQGRNTEAFF.

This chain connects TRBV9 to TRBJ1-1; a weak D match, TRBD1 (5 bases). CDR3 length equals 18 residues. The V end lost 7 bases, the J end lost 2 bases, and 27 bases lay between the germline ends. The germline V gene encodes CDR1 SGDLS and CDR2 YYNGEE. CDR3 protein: CASGTPVNTGAHNTEAFF. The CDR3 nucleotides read TGTGCCAGCGGGACTCCGGTTAATACAGGCGCCCATAACACTGAAGCTTTCTTT.

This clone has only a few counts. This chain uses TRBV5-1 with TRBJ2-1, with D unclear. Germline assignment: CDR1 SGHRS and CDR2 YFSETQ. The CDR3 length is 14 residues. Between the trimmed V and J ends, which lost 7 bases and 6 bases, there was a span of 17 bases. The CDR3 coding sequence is TGCGCCAGCGCTCGCGTCCCTGAGGTCAATGAGCAGTTCTTC. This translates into CASARVPEVNEQFF.